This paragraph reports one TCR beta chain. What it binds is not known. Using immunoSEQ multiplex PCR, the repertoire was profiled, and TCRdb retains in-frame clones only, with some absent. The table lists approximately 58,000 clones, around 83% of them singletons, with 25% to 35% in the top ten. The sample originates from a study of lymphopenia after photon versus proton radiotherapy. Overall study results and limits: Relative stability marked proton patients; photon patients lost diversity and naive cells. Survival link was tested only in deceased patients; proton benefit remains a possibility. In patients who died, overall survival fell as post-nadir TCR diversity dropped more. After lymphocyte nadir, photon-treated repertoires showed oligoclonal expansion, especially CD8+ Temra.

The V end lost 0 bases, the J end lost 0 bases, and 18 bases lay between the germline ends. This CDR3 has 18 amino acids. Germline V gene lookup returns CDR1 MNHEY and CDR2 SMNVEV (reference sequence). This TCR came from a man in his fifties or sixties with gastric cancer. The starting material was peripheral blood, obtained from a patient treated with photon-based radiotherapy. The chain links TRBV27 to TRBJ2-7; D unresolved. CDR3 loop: CASSLSPDFVNPSYEQYF. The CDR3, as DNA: TGTGCCAGCAGTTTATCGCCCGATTTTGTAAACCCCTCCTACGAGCAGTACTTC.